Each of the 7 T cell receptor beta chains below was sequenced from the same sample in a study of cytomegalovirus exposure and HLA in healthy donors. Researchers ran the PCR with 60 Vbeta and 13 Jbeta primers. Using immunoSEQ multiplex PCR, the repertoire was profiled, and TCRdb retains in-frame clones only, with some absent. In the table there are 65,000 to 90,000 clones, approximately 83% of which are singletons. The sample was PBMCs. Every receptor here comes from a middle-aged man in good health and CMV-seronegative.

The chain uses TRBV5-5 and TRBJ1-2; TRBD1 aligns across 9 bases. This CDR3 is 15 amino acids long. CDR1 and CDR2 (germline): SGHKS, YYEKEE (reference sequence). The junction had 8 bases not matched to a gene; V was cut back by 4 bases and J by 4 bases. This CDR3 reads CASSPGTGIFYGYTF. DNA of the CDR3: TGTGCCAGCAGCCCGGGGACAGGGATTTTCTATGGCTACACCTTC.

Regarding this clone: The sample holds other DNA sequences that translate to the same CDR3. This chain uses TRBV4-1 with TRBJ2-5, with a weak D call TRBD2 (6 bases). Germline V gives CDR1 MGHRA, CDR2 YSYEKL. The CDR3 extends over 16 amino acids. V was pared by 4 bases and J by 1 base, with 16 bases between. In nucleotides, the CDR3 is TGCGCCAGCAGCCCCCAAGTGGGGGGAGGCCAAGAGACCCAGTACTTC. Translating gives CASSPQVGGGQETQYF.

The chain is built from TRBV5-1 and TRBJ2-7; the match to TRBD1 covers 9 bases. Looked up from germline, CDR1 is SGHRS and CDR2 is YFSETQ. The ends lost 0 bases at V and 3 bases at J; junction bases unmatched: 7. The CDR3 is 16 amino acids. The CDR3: CASSLESDRGRYEQYF. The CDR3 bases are TGCGCCAGCAGCTTGGAATCGGACAGGGGCCGCTACGAGCAGTACTTC.

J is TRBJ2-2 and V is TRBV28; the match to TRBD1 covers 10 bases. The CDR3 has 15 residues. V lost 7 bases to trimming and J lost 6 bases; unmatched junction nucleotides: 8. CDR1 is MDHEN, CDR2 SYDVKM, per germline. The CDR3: CASTGQGRAAGELFF. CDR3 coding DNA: TGTGCCAGCACGGGACAGGGGAGGGCAGCCGGGGAGCTGTTTTTT.

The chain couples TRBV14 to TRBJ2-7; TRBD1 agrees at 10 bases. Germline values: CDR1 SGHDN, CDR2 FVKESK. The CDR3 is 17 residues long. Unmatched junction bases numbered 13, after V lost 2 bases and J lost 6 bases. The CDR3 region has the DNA TGTGCCAGCAGCCAAATATCACTCCGGGACAGGGGACCCGAGCAGTACTTC. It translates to CASSQISLRDRGPEQYF.

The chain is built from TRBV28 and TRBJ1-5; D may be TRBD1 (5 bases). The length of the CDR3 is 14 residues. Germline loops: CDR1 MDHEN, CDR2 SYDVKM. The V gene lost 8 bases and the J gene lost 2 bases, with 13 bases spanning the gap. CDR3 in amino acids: CASRAKGGNQPQHF. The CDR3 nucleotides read TGTGCCAGCCGAGCAAAAGGGGGCAATCAGCCCCAGCATTTT.

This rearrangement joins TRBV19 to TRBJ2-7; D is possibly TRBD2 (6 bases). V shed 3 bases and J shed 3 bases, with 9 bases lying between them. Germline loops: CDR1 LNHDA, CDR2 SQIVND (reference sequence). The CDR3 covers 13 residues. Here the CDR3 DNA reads TGTGCCAGTAGTATGGCCGGGGGCTACGAGCAGTACTTC. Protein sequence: CASSMAGGYEQYF.